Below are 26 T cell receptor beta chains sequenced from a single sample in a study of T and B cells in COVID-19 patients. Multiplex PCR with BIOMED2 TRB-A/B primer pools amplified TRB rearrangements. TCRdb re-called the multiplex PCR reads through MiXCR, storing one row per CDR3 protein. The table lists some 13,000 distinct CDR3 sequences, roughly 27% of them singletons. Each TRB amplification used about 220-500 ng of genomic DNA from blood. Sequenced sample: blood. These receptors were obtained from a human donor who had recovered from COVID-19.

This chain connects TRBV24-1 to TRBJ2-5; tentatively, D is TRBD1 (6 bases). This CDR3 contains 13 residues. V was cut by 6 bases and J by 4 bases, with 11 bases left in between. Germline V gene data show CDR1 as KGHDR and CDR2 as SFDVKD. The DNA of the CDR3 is TGTGCCACCAGTAGGGGGTTGCGAGAGACCCAGTACTTC. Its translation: CATSRGLRETQYF.

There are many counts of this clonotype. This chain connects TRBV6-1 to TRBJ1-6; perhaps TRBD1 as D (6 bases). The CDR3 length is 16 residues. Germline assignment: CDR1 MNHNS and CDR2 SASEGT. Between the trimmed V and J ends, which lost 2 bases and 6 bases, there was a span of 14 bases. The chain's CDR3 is CASSELTGNGNSPLHF. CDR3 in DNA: TGTGCCAGCAGTGAACTCACAGGGAACGGTAATTCACCCCTCCACTTT.

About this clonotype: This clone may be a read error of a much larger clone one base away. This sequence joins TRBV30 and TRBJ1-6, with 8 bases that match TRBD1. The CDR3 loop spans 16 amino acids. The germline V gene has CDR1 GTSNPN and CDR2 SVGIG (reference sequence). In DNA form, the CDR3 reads TGTGCCAGGAGTCGGGGACAGGTTCTAACGGGGTCACCCCTCCACTTT. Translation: CARSRGQVLTGSPLHF.

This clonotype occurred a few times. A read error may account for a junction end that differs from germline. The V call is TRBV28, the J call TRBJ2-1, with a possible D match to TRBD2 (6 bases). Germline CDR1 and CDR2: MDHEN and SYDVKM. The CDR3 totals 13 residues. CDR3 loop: CASGTASHNEQFF. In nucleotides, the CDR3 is TGTGCCAGCGGGACTGCCTCCCACAATGAGCAGTTCTTC.

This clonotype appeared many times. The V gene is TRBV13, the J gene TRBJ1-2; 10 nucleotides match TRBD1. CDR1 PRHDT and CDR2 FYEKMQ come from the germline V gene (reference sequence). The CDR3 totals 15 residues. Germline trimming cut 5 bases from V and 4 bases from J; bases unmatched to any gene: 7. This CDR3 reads CASSTRTGGTYGYTF. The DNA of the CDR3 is TGTGCCAGCAGCACCCGGACAGGGGGAACCTATGGCTACACCTTC.

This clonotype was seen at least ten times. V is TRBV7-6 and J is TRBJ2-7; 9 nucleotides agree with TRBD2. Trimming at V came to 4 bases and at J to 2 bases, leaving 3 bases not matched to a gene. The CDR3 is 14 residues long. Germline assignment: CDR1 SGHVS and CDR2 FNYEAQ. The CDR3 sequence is CASSSAGGPYEQYF. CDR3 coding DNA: TGTGCCAGCAGCTCCGCGGGAGGGCCCTACGAGCAGTACTTC.

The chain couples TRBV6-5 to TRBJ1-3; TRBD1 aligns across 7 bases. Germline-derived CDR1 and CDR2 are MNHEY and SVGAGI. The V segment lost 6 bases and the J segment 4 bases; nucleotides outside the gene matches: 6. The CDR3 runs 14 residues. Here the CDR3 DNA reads TGTGCCAGCAGACAACAGGGGTCCGGAAACACCATATATTTT. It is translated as CASRQQGSGNTIYF.

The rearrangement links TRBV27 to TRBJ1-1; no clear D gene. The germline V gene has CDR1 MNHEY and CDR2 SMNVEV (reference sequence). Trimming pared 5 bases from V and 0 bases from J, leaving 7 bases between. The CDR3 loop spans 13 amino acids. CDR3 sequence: CASSPRMNTEAFF. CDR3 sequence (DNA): TGTGCCAGCAGTCCCCGGATGAACACTGAAGCTTTCTTT.

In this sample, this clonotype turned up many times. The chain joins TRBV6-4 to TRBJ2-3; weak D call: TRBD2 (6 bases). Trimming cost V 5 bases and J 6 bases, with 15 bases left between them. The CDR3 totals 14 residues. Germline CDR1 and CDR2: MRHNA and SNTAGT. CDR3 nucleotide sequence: TGTGCCAGCAGTCGGCGGGGCCTTGAGGATACGCAGTATTTT. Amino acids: CASSRRGLEDTQYF.

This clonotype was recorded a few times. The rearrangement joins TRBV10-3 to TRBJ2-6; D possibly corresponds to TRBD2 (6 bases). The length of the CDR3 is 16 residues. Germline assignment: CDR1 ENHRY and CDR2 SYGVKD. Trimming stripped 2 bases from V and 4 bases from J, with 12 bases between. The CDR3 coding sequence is TGTGCCATCAGTGAGGGCGAGGGAGGAGGGGCCAACGTCCTGACTTTC. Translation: CAISEGEGGGANVLTF.

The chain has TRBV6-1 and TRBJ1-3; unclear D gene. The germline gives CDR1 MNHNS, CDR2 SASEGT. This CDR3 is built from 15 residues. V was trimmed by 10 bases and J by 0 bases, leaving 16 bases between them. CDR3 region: CATHRGQSSGNTIYF. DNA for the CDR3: TGTGCCACCCACCGAGGGCAGAGCTCTGGAAACACCATATATTTT.

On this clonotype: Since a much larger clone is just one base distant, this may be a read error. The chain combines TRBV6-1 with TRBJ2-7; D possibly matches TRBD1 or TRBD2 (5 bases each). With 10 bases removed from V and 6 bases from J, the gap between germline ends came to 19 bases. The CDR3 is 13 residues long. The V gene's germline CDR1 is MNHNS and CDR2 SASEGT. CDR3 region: CATTGAKDFEQYF. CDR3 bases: TGTGCCACCACCGGGGCCAAGGACTTCGAGCAGTACTTC.

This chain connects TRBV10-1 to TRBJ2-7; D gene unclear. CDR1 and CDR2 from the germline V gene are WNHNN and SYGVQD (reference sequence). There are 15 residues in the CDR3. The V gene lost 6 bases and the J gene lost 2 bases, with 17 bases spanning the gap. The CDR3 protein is CASRDKGRITYEQYF. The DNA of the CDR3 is TGCGCCAGCAGGGATAAAGGACGAATTACCTACGAGCAGTACTTC.

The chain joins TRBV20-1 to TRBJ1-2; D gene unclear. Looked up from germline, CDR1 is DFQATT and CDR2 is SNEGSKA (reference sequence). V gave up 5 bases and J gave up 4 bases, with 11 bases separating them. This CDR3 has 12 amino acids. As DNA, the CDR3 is TGCAGTGCTTACCGGGAAGCCTATGGCTACACCTTC. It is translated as CSAYREAYGYTF.

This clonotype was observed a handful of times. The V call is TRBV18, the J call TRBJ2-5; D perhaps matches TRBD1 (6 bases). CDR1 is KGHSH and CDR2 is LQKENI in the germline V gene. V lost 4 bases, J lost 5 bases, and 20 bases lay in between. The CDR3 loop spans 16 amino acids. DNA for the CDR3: TGTGCCAGCTCACTAAATTGGACAGTGCGGTTGGAGACCCAGTACTTC. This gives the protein CASSLNWTVRLETQYF.

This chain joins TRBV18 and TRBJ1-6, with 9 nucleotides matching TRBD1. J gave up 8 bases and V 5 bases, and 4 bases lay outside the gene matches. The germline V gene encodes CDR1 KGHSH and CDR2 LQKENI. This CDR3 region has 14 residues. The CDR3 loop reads CASSGQGIDSPLHF. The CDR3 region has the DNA TGTGCCAGCTCAGGACAGGGGATTGATTCACCCCTCCACTTT.

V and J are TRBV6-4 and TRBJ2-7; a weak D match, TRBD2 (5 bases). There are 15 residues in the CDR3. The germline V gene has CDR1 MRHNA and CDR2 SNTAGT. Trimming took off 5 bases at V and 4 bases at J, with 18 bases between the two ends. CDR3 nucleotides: TGTGCCAGCAGTCCCTTGGGCGGGCCCGAATACGAGCAGTACTTC. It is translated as CASSPLGGPEYEQYF.

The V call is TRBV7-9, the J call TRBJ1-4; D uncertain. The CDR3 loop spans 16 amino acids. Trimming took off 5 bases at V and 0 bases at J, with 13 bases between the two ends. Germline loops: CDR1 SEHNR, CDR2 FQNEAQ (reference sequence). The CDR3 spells CASSPLLGATNEKLFF. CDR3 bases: TGTGCCAGCAGCCCCCTCCTAGGCGCAACTAATGAAAAACTGTTTTTT. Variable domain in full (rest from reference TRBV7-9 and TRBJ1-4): DTGVSQNPRHKITKRGQNVTFRCDPISEHNRLYWYRQTLGQGPEFLTYFQNEAQLEKSRLLSDRFSAERPKGSFSTLEIQRTEQGDSAMYLCASSPLLGATNEKLFFGSGTQLSVL.

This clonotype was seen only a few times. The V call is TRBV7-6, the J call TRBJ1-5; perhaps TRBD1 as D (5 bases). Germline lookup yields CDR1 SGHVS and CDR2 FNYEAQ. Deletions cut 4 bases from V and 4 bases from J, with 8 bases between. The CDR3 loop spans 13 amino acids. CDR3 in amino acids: CASSSQGNQPQHF. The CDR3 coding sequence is TGTGCCAGCAGCTCGCAGGGAAATCAGCCCCAGCATTTT.

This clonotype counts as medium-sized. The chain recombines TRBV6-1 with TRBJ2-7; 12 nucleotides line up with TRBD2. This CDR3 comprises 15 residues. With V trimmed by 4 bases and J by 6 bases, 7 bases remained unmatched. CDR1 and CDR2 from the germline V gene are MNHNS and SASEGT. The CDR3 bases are TGTGCCAGCAGTGGACTAGCGGGAGACGTAGGCGAGCAGTACTTC. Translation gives CASSGLAGDVGEQYF.

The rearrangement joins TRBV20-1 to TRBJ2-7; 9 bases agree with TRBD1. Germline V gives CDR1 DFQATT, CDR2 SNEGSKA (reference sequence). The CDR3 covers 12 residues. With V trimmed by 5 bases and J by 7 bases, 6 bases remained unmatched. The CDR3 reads CSAVQGAGEQYF. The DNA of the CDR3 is TGCAGTGCTGTACAGGGGGCTGGGGAGCAGTACTTC.

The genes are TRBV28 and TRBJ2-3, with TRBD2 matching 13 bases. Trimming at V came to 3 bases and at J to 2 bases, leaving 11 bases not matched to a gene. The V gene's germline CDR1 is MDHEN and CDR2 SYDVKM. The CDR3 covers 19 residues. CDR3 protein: CASSFGRLAGGLSTDTQYF. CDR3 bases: TGTGCCAGCAGTTTTGGGAGACTAGCGGGGGGTCTTTCCACAGATACGCAGTATTTT.

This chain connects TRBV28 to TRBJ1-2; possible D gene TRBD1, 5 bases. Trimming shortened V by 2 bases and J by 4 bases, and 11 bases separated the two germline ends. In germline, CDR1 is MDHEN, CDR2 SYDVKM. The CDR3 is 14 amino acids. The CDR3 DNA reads TGTGCCAGCAGTTTAGATTCTAGGGGCTATGGCTACACCTTC. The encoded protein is CASSLDSRGYGYTF.

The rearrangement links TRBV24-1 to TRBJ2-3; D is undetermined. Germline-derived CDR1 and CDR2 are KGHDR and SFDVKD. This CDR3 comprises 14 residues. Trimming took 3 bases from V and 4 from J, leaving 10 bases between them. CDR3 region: CATSDTTSSDTQYF. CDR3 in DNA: TGTGCCACCAGTGATACAACATCTTCAGATACGCAGTATTTT.

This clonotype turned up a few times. In DNA form, the CDR3 reads TGTGCCAGCAGCCTTGGACGGGGGAGTCCGGAGGATGGCTACACCTTC. It codes for CASSLGRGSPEDGYTF. The rearrangement links TRBV7-9 to TRBJ1-2, with D maybe TRBD1 (5 bases). Trimming removed 5 bases at V and 6 bases at J, with 22 bases between. There are 16 residues in the CDR3. Germline V CDR1 and CDR2: SEHNR, FQNEAQ (reference sequence).

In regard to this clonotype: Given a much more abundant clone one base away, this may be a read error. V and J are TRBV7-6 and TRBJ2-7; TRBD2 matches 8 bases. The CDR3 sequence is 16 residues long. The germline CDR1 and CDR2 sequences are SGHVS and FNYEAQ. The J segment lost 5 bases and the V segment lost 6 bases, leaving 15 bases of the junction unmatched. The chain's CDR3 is CASRSGLRGGRHEQYF. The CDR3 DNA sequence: TGTGCCAGCAGATCTGGGTTACGGGGGGGGAGGCACGAGCAGTACTTC.